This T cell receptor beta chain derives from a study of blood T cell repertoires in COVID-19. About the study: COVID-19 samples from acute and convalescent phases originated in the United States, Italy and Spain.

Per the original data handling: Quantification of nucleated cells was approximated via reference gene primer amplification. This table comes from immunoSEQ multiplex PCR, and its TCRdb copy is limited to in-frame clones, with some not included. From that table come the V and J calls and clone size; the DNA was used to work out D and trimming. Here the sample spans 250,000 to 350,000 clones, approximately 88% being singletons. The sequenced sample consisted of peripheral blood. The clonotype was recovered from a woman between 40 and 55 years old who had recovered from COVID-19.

The CDR3 region has the DNA TGTGCCAGTAGGCAGGGGCCTCAGCCCCAGCATTTT. This gives the protein CASRQGPQPQHF. The V and J genes are TRBV19 and TRBJ1-5; TRBD1 is a possible D gene (6 bases). CDR3 length equals 12 residues. V was clipped by 6 bases and J by 6 bases, with 9 bases between them. Germline V gene data show CDR1 as LNHDA and CDR2 as SQIVND (reference sequence).